This T cell receptor beta chain emerged from a study of CD8 T cells in Susac syndrome. RNA amounts of about 0.5 to 1 ug underwent reverse transcription with random hexamers. The amplification used immunoSEQ multiplex PCR on TCR beta CDR3; it spanned 54 Vbeta and 13 Jbeta. TCRdb called the immunoSEQ multiplex PCR reads again in MiXCR, with one record for every CDR3 protein. The sample lists over 130,000 distinct CDR3 sequences; just under 95% were seen once. TEMRA cells were FACS-enriched, with CD8+ and CD4+ T cells isolated negatively. Germline values: CDR1 SGHVS, CDR2 FQNEAQ. The length of the CDR3 is 14 residues. V was clipped by 4 bases and J by 4 bases, with 12 bases between them.

Sequencing input: CD4+ T cells from PBMCs. The clonotype originates from a human donor with Susac syndrome. The V and J genes are TRBV7-8 and TRBJ2-3; D remains ambiguous. CDR3 residues: CASSYWTAADTQYF. The CDR3 DNA is TGTGCCAGCAGCTACTGGACCGCGGCAGATACGCAGTATTTT. The entire variable domain, with the rest obtained from reference TRBV7-8 and TRBJ2-3, is as follows: GAGVSQSPRYKVAKRGQDVALRCDPISGHVSLFWYQQALGQGPEFLTYFQNEAQLDKSGLPSDRFFAERPEGSVSTLKIQRTQQEDSAVYLCASSYWTAADTQYFGPGTRLTVL.